The present T cell receptor (beta chain) was sequenced within a study of blood T cell repertoires in COVID-19. Trimming cost V 8 bases and J 4 bases, with 17 bases left between them. CDR3 length: 15 amino acids. Germline CDR1 reads SGHTA; CDR2 reads FQGNSA. Sequencing was performed with immunoSEQ multiplex PCR; in TCRdb, only in-frame clones are kept and a portion is missing. The sample gives over 85,000 clones, approximately 90% of which show up once; more than 3.5% is in the top ten. The rearrangement uses TRBV7-2 and TRBJ2-2; a possible D gene is TRBD2 (6 bases). This sequence was found in a human donor with COVID-19, enrolled during active disease. The donor label of this sample is uncertain. The sample was peripheral blood. CDR3 DNA: TGTGCCAGCCAAAGGGACTGGGCTGGCACCGGGGAGCTGTTTTTT. Protein sequence: CASQRDWAGTGELFF.